This TCR beta chain was identified during a study of Graves' ophthalmopathy and Graves' hyperthyroidism. General study findings and limits: Most thyroid clonotypes with frequency above 0.001 were detected in blood too. As the model predicted ophthalmopathy progression, it achieved a sensitivity of 70.59% and a specificity of approximately 72%. Using 13 signatures, a model distinguished ophthalmopathy from stable hyperthyroidism, reaching around 90% sensitivity and about 81% specificity.

This clonotype has a handful of counts. Antigen: not known. Amplification from RNA transcripts yielded the TCR beta CDR3 regions. RT-PCR in the first round used HTBI primers; a second-round multiplex PCR followed. TCRdb passed the multiplex PCR reads through MiXCR, listing each CDR3 protein once. The sample lists about 400,000 distinct CDR3 sequences, around 16% occurring once. The ends were cut back, 3 bases at V and 1 base at J, with 10 bases in the middle. This CDR3 is 15 amino acids long. Germline CDR1 LGHDT, CDR2 YNNKEL (reference sequence). The source of the PBMCs was over 8.5 ml of fresh peripheral blood.

The sample comprised peripheral blood. The chain employs TRBV3-1 and TRBJ1-3; D is undetermined. This receptor was identified in a woman aged 18 to 35 with Graves' ophthalmopathy. DNA of the CDR3: TGTGCCAGCAGCCACCTATCGCGATCTGGAAACACCATATATTTT. This gives the protein CASSHLSRSGNTIYF.